This is a list of T cell receptor beta chains from one sample in a study of Ad26.COV2.S vaccination and SARS-CoV-2 variants. The protocol was immunoSEQ multiplex PCR, while the TCRdb copy is restricted to in-frame clones and leaves out a portion. The table lists 300,000 to 350,000 clones, over 80% of them singletons. Sequences were derived from peripheral blood, sampled in a trial of Ad26.COV2.S vaccine versus placebo. Receptor source: a person between 18 and 65 years old who received the Ad26.COV2.S COVID-19 vaccine or a placebo. Both conserved end residues are part of each CDR3. D genes are given only for firm matches. Where a row states a size, it is once, few, many or the class of an expanded clone; other rows omit it.

v_call	j_call	clone_size	d_call	cdr3_nt	cdr3_aa
TRBV5-1	TRBJ2-1	-	-	TGCGCCAGCAGCTTGGCTGTCGATGAGCAGTTCTTC	CASSLAVDEQFF
TRBV7-9	TRBJ1-6	-	-	TGTGCCAGCAGGATCGCGGTAGGAGGAGTTTCACCCCTCCACTTT	CASRIAVGGVSPLHF
TRBV5-1	TRBJ1-2	-	TRBD1	TGCGCCAGCAGCAGAAGCCCGGGACAGGGGGAGAATGGCTACACCTTC	CASSRSPGQGENGYTF
TRBV21-1	TRBJ2-3	-	-	TGTGCCAGCAGCAAAGTAGGAGAAACTAGCACAGATACGCAGTATTTT	CASSKVGETSTDTQYF
TRBV24-1	TRBJ2-5	-	-	TGTGCCACCAGTGACGCCAGCGCGTACCAAGAGACCCAGTACTTC	CATSDASAYQETQYF
TRBV10-3	TRBJ2-1	-	-	TGTGCCATCAGGGATGGATCCTACAATGAGCAGTTCTTC	CAIRDGSYNEQFF
TRBV4-1	TRBJ1-3	few	-	TGCGCCAGCAGCCAAGATCATCCTCGGGACACCATATATTTT	CASSQDHPRDTIYF
TRBV14	TRBJ2-7	-	-	TGTGCCAGCAGCTCAAGGACTGTTTGGTCCTACGAGCAGTACTTC	CASSSRTVWSYEQYF
TRBV28	TRBJ1-2	-	TRBD1	TGTGCCAGCAACCCGGACAGGGGGCGAGGCTACACCTTC	CASNPDRGRGYTF
TRBV7-9	TRBJ1-2	-	TRBD1	TGTGCCAGCAGCTCAGACAGGGACTATGGCTACACCTTC	CASSSDRDYGYTF
TRBV5-5	TRBJ2-1	once	-	TGTGCCAGCAGCTTAGCCGGGACTCTAGTGGTCGGTGAGCAGTTCTTC	CASSLAGTLVVGEQFF
TRBV7-9	TRBJ2-7	-	TRBD2	TGTGCCAGCAGCAAGAGCGGGGGGAGCTCCTACGAGCAGTACTTC	CASSKSGGSSYEQYF
TRBV3-1/TRBV3-2	TRBJ2-7	-	-	TGTGCCAGCAGCCAGGGGCTCTACGAGCAGTACTTC	CASSQGLYEQYF
TRBV5-1	TRBJ2-5	-	-	TGCGCCAGCAGCCCAGGGCGGGGTTTTGGATTCCCCCAAGAGACCCAGTACTTC	CASSPGRGFGFPQETQYF
TRBV19	TRBJ2-2	-	-	TGTGCCAGTAGTATGACGAGGGGGACCGGGGAGCTGTTTTTT	CASSMTRGTGELFF
TRBV7-9	TRBJ1-1	-	TRBD1	TGTGCCAGCAGCCCCCGGGACAGGGGCACTGAAGCTTTCTTT	CASSPRDRGTEAFF
TRBV5-1	TRBJ2-7	-	TRBD1	TGCGCCAGCAGAGGACAGGGCGAGAGCGAGCAGTACTTC	CASRGQGESEQYF
TRBV5-1	TRBJ1-6	once	-	TGCGCCAGCAGCTTGGCAGGGGACGGAGCACCCCTCCACTTT	CASSLAGDGAPLHF
TRBV18	TRBJ1-3	few	-	TGTGCCAGCTCACGCGGACGGGACCATGGAAACACCATATATTTT	CASSRGRDHGNTIYF
TRBV27	TRBJ2-3	-	-	TGTGCCAGCAGTTTTCGTGCGAGCACAGATACGCAGTATTTT	CASSFRASTDTQYF
TRBV18	TRBJ1-4	-	-	TGTGCCAGCTCACCACTAAGGGTCCCGCCGGATGGCGAAAAACTGTTTTTT	CASSPLRVPPDGEKLFF
TRBV6-5	TRBJ1-3	-	-	TGTGCCAGCAGTTCCCCTTCAGCGGGAAACACCATATATTTT	CASSSPSAGNTIYF
TRBV2	TRBJ1-2	-	TRBD1	TGTGCCAGCAGCCCGACAGGGGTGGACTATGGCTACACCTTC	CASSPTGVDYGYTF
TRBV11-2	TRBJ2-2	-	-	TGTGCCAGCAGCTTAGATGGGGAACAGACGAACACCGGGGAGCTGTTTTTT	CASSLDGEQTNTGELFF
TRBV28	TRBJ1-5	-	TRBD1	TGTGCCAGCAGAAAATATCCGGGACAGGGACCCCCCACCAATCAGCCCCAGCATTTT	CASRKYPGQGPPTNQPQHF
TRBV5-1	TRBJ2-5	few	TRBD2	TGCGCCAGCGGCTGGACTAGCGGCTTGGTAGAGACCCAGTACTTC	CASGWTSGLVETQYF
TRBV6-4	TRBJ1-2	few	-	TGTGCCAGCAGTGAACGGCCTGGCTATGGCTACACCTTC	CASSERPGYGYTF
TRBV18	TRBJ2-3	once	TRBD1	TGTGCCAGCTCTTCCTACCTTCGACAGGGTGGGGCAGATACGCAGTATTTT	CASSSYLRQGGADTQYF
TRBV6-2/TRBV6-3	TRBJ1-5	-	-	TGTGCCAGCAGTTACTGGCAGGGGTATAGCAATCAGCCCCAGCATTTT	CASSYWQGYSNQPQHF
TRBV11-2	TRBJ2-7	once	TRBD1	TGTGCCAGCAGCTTAGGGACAGGGGGTTTGAGCGAGCAGTACTTC	CASSLGTGGLSEQYF
TRBV11-2	TRBJ2-3	many	-	TGTGCCAGCAGCTTTACGTTCGGCGTCGCCCGCACAGATACGCAGTATTTT	CASSFTFGVARTDTQYF
TRBV5-5	TRBJ2-2	-	TRBD1	TGTGCCAGCACAGGGACAGCGAACACCGGGGAGCTGTTTTTT	CASTGTANTGELFF
TRBV4-2	TRBJ1-1	-	-	TGTGCCAGCAGCCAAGAGTACGGGGATCGGACTGAAGCTTTCTTT	CASSQEYGDRTEAFF
TRBV27	TRBJ1-5	-	-	TGTGCCAGCAGTAACCTAGGGGGGGCCAATCAGCCCCAGCATTTT	CASSNLGGANQPQHF
TRBV5-6	TRBJ1-1	-	TRBD1	TGTGCCAGCAGCTTGAGGCGAGGGACAGGACTTGGTGACACTGAAGCTTTCTTT	CASSLRRGTGLGDTEAFF
TRBV6-6	TRBJ1-4	-	-	TGTGCCAGCAGTTCTTTGGACGGTGCAACTAATGAAAAACTGTTTTTT	CASSSLDGATNEKLFF
TRBV28	TRBJ1-2	-	-	TGTGCCAGCACATCCCCCGTCGAACAGCTCTATGGCTACACCTTC	CASTSPVEQLYGYTF
TRBV5-1	TRBJ1-2	-	TRBD1	TGCGCCAGCAGCAGGGGGACAGAACTAAACTATGGCTACACCTTC	CASSRGTELNYGYTF
TRBV27	TRBJ1-6	-	TRBD1	TGTGCCAGCAGCGACCGGGACAGGAGCTCCTATAATTCACCCCTCCACTTT	CASSDRDRSSYNSPLHF
TRBV5-1	TRBJ1-1	-	-	TGCGCCAGCAGCTTGTATTCGGGGGTGAACACTGAAGCTTTCTTT	CASSLYSGVNTEAFF
TRBV3-1/TRBV3-2	TRBJ2-1	-	TRBD2	TGTGCCAGCAGCCAGCGGGGGGCCTACAATGAGCAGTTCTTC	CASSQRGAYNEQFF
TRBV28	TRBJ2-4	-	-	TGTGCCAGCAGCCCTGGGGTTGGGTCAGTAAACATTCAGTACTTC	CASSPGVGSVNIQYF
TRBV6-5	TRBJ2-1	-	TRBD1	TGTGCCAGCAGTACCGACAGGGCCGAATACAATGAGCAGTTCTTC	CASSTDRAEYNEQFF
TRBV5-1	TRBJ2-2	-	TRBD2	TGCGCCAGCCAAGGACTAGCTTTGGCCGGGGAGCTGTTTTTT	CASQGLALAGELFF
TRBV5-4	TRBJ1-2	many	-	TGTGCCAGCAGCCCCTTTATGGGTGGCTACACCTTC	CASSPFMGGYTF